This is a list of T cell receptor beta chains from one sample in a study of T cells in Graves' hyperthyroidism and ophthalmopathy. Each CDR3 protein gets one entry after TCRdb re-called the multiplex PCR reads with MiXCR. This table has about 210,000 distinct CDR3 sequences, roughly a sixth appearing once. The sequenced sample was blood. The source is a man in his fifties with Graves' hyperthyroidism. CDR3s include the opening cysteine and the closing phenylalanine or tryptophan. Each record gives: V gene, D gene, clone size, J gene, CDR3 DNA, CDR3 protein. The D gene is left open where the match is weak. Rows may omit the clone size; those that give it use once, few, many or a size class.

TRBV11-3	.	many	TRBJ1-1	TGTGCCAGCAGCTTAGGTCCGGGAACTGAAGCTTTCTTT	CASSLGPGTEAFF
TRBV19	TRBD2	.	TRBJ2-1	TGTGCCAGTAGTATCCTAGCGGGAGGATCCAATGAGCAGTTCTTC	CASSILAGGSNEQFF
TRBV7-6	.	.	TRBJ2-2	TGTGCCAGCAGCGCCCAGGGTGAGACCGGGGAGCTGTTTTTT	CASSAQGETGELFF
TRBV3-1	.	many	TRBJ2-2	TGTGCCAGCAGCCAAGAGGGGGTCGGGGAGCTGTTTTTT	CASSQEGVGELFF
TRBV6-2/TRBV6-3	TRBD2	.	TRBJ2-7	TGTGCCAGCACCAAGAGAGGGACTAGCGGGAGGCTCCCCTACGAGCAGTACTTC	CASTKRGTSGRLPYEQYF
TRBV3-1	.	many	TRBJ2-5	TGTGCCAGCAGCCCGGTACTAGGCGAAGAGACCCAGTACTTC	CASSPVLGEETQYF
TRBV19	TRBD1	few	TRBJ2-7	TGTGCCAGTAGCAGACAGGGGAGCTCACCATACGAGCAGTACTTC	CASSRQGSSPYEQYF
TRBV9	.	few	TRBJ1-6	TGTGCCAGCAGCGTAGACGAAGGGGAGGGTTCACCCCTCCACTTT	CASSVDEGEGSPLHF
TRBV5-1	.	many	TRBJ2-7	TGCGCCAGCAGCTTGGACGGGGCACGCTACGAGCAGTACTTC	CASSLDGARYEQYF
TRBV20-1	.	many	TRBJ2-5	TGCAGTGGACAGTTCCAAGAGACCCAGTACTTC	CSGQFQETQYF
TRBV7-9	.	many	TRBJ2-7	TGTGCCAGCAGCTTTGGTGCGGGTAACGAGCAGTACTTC	CASSFGAGNEQYF
TRBV18	.	many	TRBJ1-3	TGTGCCAGCTCAGAGAGCTCTGGAAACACCATATATTTT	CASSESSGNTIYF
TRBV18	.	many	TRBJ1-1	TGTGCCAGCTCACCCCGTCAGACTGAAGCTTTCTTT	CASSPRQTEAFF
TRBV11-2	TRBD2	.	TRBJ2-7	TGTGCCAGCAGCTTAGATATGCCCCGGGGGGGCATGGACGAGCAGTACTTC	CASSLDMPRGGMDEQYF
TRBV5-1	.	many	TRBJ1-3	TGCGCCAGCAGCTTGGATGTCGCCGGTGGTGGAAACACCATATATTTT	CASSLDVAGGGNTIYF
TRBV2	TRBD2	many	TRBJ2-7	TGTGCCAGCACTATAGCGGGGATCGAGCAGTACTTC	CASTIAGIEQYF
TRBV30	TRBD1	many	TRBJ1-1	TGTGCCTGGATGAGACAGGGGGGCACTGAAGCTTTCTTT	CAWMRQGGTEAFF
TRBV19	TRBD1	.	TRBJ2-7	TGTGCCACCGCCCGGGTCCAGGGGGCTACCGAGCAGTACTTC	CATARVQGATEQYF
TRBV4-1	.	few	TRBJ1-2	TGCGCCAGCAGCCCCCGGGACCTAGCTAACTATGGCTACACCTTC	CASSPRDLANYGYTF
TRBV4-2	.	few	TRBJ1-1	TGTGCCAGCCTCGGACAGCAGAACACTGAAGCTTTCTTT	CASLGQQNTEAFF
TRBV2	.	many	TRBJ2-2	TGTGCCAGCAGGAACGCCGGGGAGCTGTTTTTT	CASRNAGELFF
TRBV19	TRBD1	.	TRBJ1-1	TGTGCCAGTAGTATTTACAGGGGGAACACTGAAGCTTTCTTT	CASSIYRGNTEAFF
TRBV7-8	.	few	TRBJ2-7	TGTGCCAGCAGCCCCCTAGAAACCGTCGTCTCCTACGAGCAGTACTTC	CASSPLETVVSYEQYF
TRBV6-1	TRBD1	many	TRBJ1-2	TGTGCCAGCTCGGACAGGCGCGTCTATGGCTACACCTTC	CASSDRRVYGYTF
TRBV2	.	many	TRBJ2-7	TGTGCCAGCAGTGATTGGTTGACCGCCAATTCCTACGAGCAGTACTTC	CASSDWLTANSYEQYF
TRBV5-1	TRBD2	few	TRBJ2-2	TGCGCCAGCAGCCTGACTAGCAGCACCGGGGAGCTGTTTTTT	CASSLTSSTGELFF
TRBV20-1	TRBD1	few	TRBJ1-1	TGCAGTGCAAGGACAGGGTCGGTCACTGAAGCTTTCTTT	CSARTGSVTEAFF
TRBV20-1	.	many	TRBJ2-1	TGCAGTGCTAGGGTACGAAATGAGCAGTTCTTC	CSARVRNEQFF
TRBV2	.	many	TRBJ2-3	TGTGCCAGCAGTGAACTAGCTAGCACAGATACGCAGTATTTT	CASSELASTDTQYF
TRBV20-1	.	many	TRBJ1-1	TGCAGTGCCCCCACCTTATTGAACACTGAAGCTTTCTTT	CSAPTLLNTEAFF
TRBV6-1	.	many	TRBJ1-5	TGTGCGGCGTGGAGGCGATATAGCAATCAGCCCCAGCATTTT	CAAWRRYSNQPQHF
TRBV6-1	TRBD1	.	TRBJ2-6	TGTGCCAGCAGCTGCGACAGGGCCGTATCTGGGGCCAACGTCCTGACTTTC	CASSCDRAVSGANVLTF
TRBV7-6	.	.	TRBJ2-3	TGTGCCAGCAGCCCTCGGGAGGGGGCGAACACAGATACGCAGTATTTT	CASSPREGANTDTQYF
TRBV7-8	TRBD2	many	TRBJ2-4	TGTGCCAGCAGCTTTAGTCCGCTATTGAGCGGGAGGACCCTAAGGGACATTCAGTACTTC	CASSFSPLLSGRTLRDIQYF
TRBV6-1	TRBD2	many	TRBJ2-3	TGTGCCAGCAGTTTACCAGCGGGAGAGTCAGATACGCAGTATTTT	CASSLPAGESDTQYF
TRBV7-3	.	many	TRBJ1-5	TGTGCCAGCAGCGTGGACAGTACCCAGCCCCAGCATTTT	CASSVDSTQPQHF
TRBV7-9	TRBD2	.	TRBJ2-1	TGTGCCAGCAGGGCAAGAGCGGGAGTGACCTACAATGAGCAGTTCTTC	CASRARAGVTYNEQFF
TRBV19	.	.	TRBJ1-2	TGTGCCAGTAGTATTTGGGGGGTAGATGGCTACACCTTC	CASSIWGVDGYTF
TRBV2	.	few	TRBJ2-1	TGTGCCAGCAACCCGACAGGAGATGAGCAGTTCTTC	CASNPTGDEQFF
TRBV30	TRBD1	many	TRBJ1-5	TGTGCCTGGAGTGGGACAGGGGGGATGCCCCAGCATTTT	CAWSGTGGMPQHF
TRBV7-9	.	.	TRBJ2-7	TGTGCCAGCAGCCCCGGACTGGCAAGCTCCTACGAGCAGTACTTC	CASSPGLASSYEQYF
TRBV11-2	TRBD2	.	TRBJ2-6	TGTGCCAGCAGCAAACCCGGGACTAGCGGGAGTACTGGGGCCAACGTCCTGACTTTC	CASSKPGTSGSTGANVLTF
TRBV6-2/TRBV6-3	.	few	TRBJ2-3	TGTGCCAGCAGTTCGGATTTAACAGATACGCAGTATTTT	CASSSDLTDTQYF
TRBV11-3	.	many	TRBJ2-1	TGTGCCAGCAGCTTAGAGAACTACCTTGAGGGTGAGCAGTTCTTC	CASSLENYLEGEQFF
TRBV18	.	many	TRBJ2-3	TGTGCCAGCTCACCGGTCACAGATACGCAGTATTTT	CASSPVTDTQYF
TRBV20-1	TRBD1	many	TRBJ1-1	TGCAGTGTGTGGGGACAGGGGGAAAAAGAGTGGAGCACTGAAGCTTTCTTT	CSVWGQGEKEWSTEAFF
TRBV3-1	.	many	TRBJ2-2	TGTGCCAGCAGCCCTCTGACCGGGGAGCTGTTTTTT	CASSPLTGELFF
TRBV19	.	.	TRBJ2-2	TGTGCCAGTAGTACAGGGCGATGGAGTACGATGAGGACCGGGGAGCTGTTTTTT	CASSTGRWSTMRTGELFF
TRBV11-2	.	many	TRBJ2-1	TGTGCCAGCAGCTTATCCTATTCGAGCTCCTACAATGAGCAGTTCTTC	CASSLSYSSSYNEQFF
TRBV6-4	TRBD2	.	TRBJ2-3	TGTGCCAGCAGCGGGCCAGCGGGAGGGGCGGCAGATACGCAGTATTTT	CASSGPAGGAADTQYF
TRBV28	.	many	TRBJ2-7	TGTGCCAGCAGTTTTGAGGGAGTGGTCTACGAGCAGTACTTC	CASSFEGVVYEQYF
TRBV3-1	TRBD2	many	TRBJ2-7	TGTGCCAGCAGCCAAAGTTCTAGCGGGGCCTACGAGCAGTACTTC	CASSQSSSGAYEQYF
TRBV7-2	.	many	TRBJ2-1	TGTGCCAGCAGCTTAGTGGTGACCTACAATGAGCAGTTCTTC	CASSLVVTYNEQFF
TRBV3-1	.	.	TRBJ1-6	TGTGCCAGCAGCTCCGGGGTATATTCACCCCTCCACTTT	CASSSGVYSPLHF
TRBV3-1	.	.	TRBJ1-1	TGTGCCAGCAGCCACGGGAGGGAGACTGAAGCTTTCTTT	CASSHGRETEAFF
TRBV3-1	.	.	TRBJ1-2	TGTGCCAGCAGCCAAAGTGTTATAGAGGTCCTCGGGGGCTACACCTTC	CASSQSVIEVLGGYTF
TRBV7-9	TRBD2	many	TRBJ2-7	TGTGCCAGCAGCTTAAAGCGGGAGAGAGTGCAGTACTTC	CASSLKRERVQYF
TRBV29-1	TRBD1	.	TRBJ1-2	TGCAGCGTTGAACCATCGACAGGGGTTGGCTATGGCTACACCTTC	CSVEPSTGVGYGYTF
TRBV28	TRBD1	.	TRBJ1-1	TGTGCCAGCAGAGTGGGGGGACAGGATCCGAACACTGAAGCTTTCTTT	CASRVGGQDPNTEAFF
TRBV28	TRBD2	.	TRBJ2-1	TGTGCCAGCAGTCCCCGACTAGCGGGAGTCAATGAGCGGTTCTTC	CASSPRLAGVNERFF